Following are 2 T cell receptor beta chains from one sample sequenced in a study of blood T cell repertoires in COVID-19. Using immunoSEQ multiplex PCR, the repertoire was profiled, and TCRdb retains in-frame clones only, with some absent. The table includes about 200,000 clones, around nine tenths detected once. Material: peripheral blood. These receptors were collected from a man between 60 and 70 years old who had recovered from COVID-19.

V is TRBV24-1 and J is TRBJ2-1, with 7 bases that match TRBD2. The germline gives CDR1 KGHDR, CDR2 SFDVKD. V trimming: 7 bases; J trimming: 8 bases; junction bases outside the gene matches: 10. The CDR3 extends over 14 amino acids. This CDR3 reads CATRGGGLPDEQFF. The CDR3 nucleotides read TGTGCCACCAGGGGGGGAGGGCTACCCGATGAGCAGTTCTTC.

This chain connects TRBV24-1 to TRBJ2-2, with D maybe TRBD2 (6 bases). Trimming removed 5 bases from V and 0 bases from J, with 15 bases in between. The CDR3 runs to 17 residues. Germline assignment: CDR1 KGHDR and CDR2 SFDVKD. CDR3 amino acids: CATSAPRGTSNTGELFF. DNA of the CDR3: TGTGCCACCAGTGCTCCTCGGGGGACCTCGAACACCGGGGAGCTGTTTTTT.